This T cell receptor beta chain was identified in a study of T cell repertoires in cytomegalovirus infection. Study-wide context: Researchers turned to recently identified HLA-C-restricted CMV epitopes as well as well-studied HLA-B-restricted ones. Public TCR beta signatures were indicative of both CMV infection and a matching HLA type.

This clonotype was picked up a small number of times. What it binds is unknown. TCRdb processed the reads anew with MiXCR; each CDR3 protein has one entry. The sample carries some 800,000 distinct CDR3 sequences, about 30% recorded once. Study findings and constraints: Ex vivo, HLA-C-restricted CMV-specific TCR beta clonotypes prevailed over the rest of the response.

Trimming removed 2 bases at V and 10 bases at J, with 14 bases between. The CDR3 extends over 13 amino acids. Germline values: CDR1 LNHDA, CDR2 SQIVND (reference sequence). This chain uses TRBV19 with TRBJ1-2; possibly TRBD1 for D (6 bases). Sequences were derived from cultured CD8+ T cells from PBMCs, sampled from culture after CMV antigen stimulation. The TCR comes from a human donor in good health (CMV status not recorded). Some clones in this sample may be carry-over from other donors' samples. The CDR3 protein is CASSITGHLVYTF. The DNA for the CDR3 is TGTGCCAGTAGTATAACAGGGCATCTCGTCTACACCTTC.